This TCR beta chain originates from a study of blood T cell repertoires in COVID-19. Overall study context: PBMCs, B-cell-depleted T cells, or T cells were the source of the cDNA or gDNA that made up the material.

The V end lost 5 bases, the J end lost 3 bases, and 8 bases lay between the germline ends. In germline, CDR1 is SGHAT, CDR2 FQNNGV. The CDR3 consists of 14 residues. Clones were read by immunoSEQ multiplex PCR, and TCRdb kept only the in-frame ones, dropping some. This table holds around 35,000 clones, 85% to 95% found once. The sequenced material came from peripheral blood. The chain uses TRBV11-2 and TRBJ2-6, with D possibly matching TRBD1 (5 bases). This receptor was taken from a human donor in a cohort sampled during active COVID-19. The CDR3 DNA sequence: TGTGCCAGCAGCCCCCAGGGTGGGGCCAACGTCCTGACTTTC. Its translation: CASSPQGGANVLTF.